This TCR beta chain was observed in a study of blood T cell repertoires in COVID-19. The germline V gene encodes CDR1 KGHSH and CDR2 LQKENI. Trimming left V 3 bases short and J 4 bases short, with 15 bases between. The CDR3 loop spans 15 amino acids. Assay used: immunoSEQ multiplex PCR; TCRdb lists only in-frame clones, some missing. This sample has 180,000 or so clones, with 82% found just once. Material: peripheral blood. The clonotype was recovered from a human donor with acute or convalescent COVID-19. The donor label of this sample is uncertain. The J gene is TRBJ1-2, the V gene TRBV18; the D gene is possibly TRBD1 (6 bases). Written as DNA, the CDR3 is TGTGCCAGCTCACCCGTTGGGGGGGCTAGCTATGGCTACACCTTC. It is translated as CASSPVGGASYGYTF.